The sequence of this T cell receptor (beta chain) was determined in a study of blood T cell repertoires in COVID-19. Background on the study: Specimens from acute and convalescent COVID-19 originated in the United States, Italy and Spain. The cDNA or gDNA used as material had been derived from T cells, B-cell-depleted T cells, or PBMCs.

Original processing notes: From reference gene primer amplification, estimates of nucleated cell counts were derived. This table comes from immunoSEQ multiplex PCR, and its TCRdb copy is limited to in-frame clones, with some not included. The V and J calls and clone size are taken from that table; D and trimming were inferred from the DNA. The data contain 200,000 to 300,000 clones, approximately 85% of them singletons. The CDR3 is made up of 16 amino acids. The junction had 9 bases not matched to a gene; V was cut back by 5 bases and J by 0 bases. The germline gives CDR1 LNHDA, CDR2 SQIVND (reference sequence).

The genes are TRBV19 and TRBJ2-5; 7 bases align to TRBD2. This TCR came from a man aged 45-65 years with acute or convalescent COVID-19. The specimen sequenced was peripheral blood. CDR3 protein: CASSPRGAGYQETQYF. The CDR3 coding sequence is TGTGCCAGTAGTCCCCGGGGAGCGGGGTACCAAGAGACCCAGTACTTC.